These 2 T cell receptor beta chains were sequenced from one sample in a study of blood T cells in healthy people across ages. The use of a sample-barcoded 5' primer and a J-beta primer mix characterized a second PCR of about 7 to 12 cycles. TCRdb itself ran the 5' RACE reads through MiXCR, one entry per CDR3 protein. This table holds roughly 500,000 distinct CDR3 sequences, approximately 25% found once. Sequencing was done on a sample of blood. The receptors come from a woman in her seventies in good health.

This clonotype showed up just a few times. The rearrangement joins TRBV15 to TRBJ2-3; 8 nucleotides agree with TRBD1. Germline CDR1 and CDR2: LNHNV and YYDKDF (reference sequence). Trimming cost V 8 bases and J 2 bases; bases outside gene matches: 9. This CDR3 spans 15 amino acids. CDR3 in amino acids: CATSPGQVSTDTQYF. In DNA form, the CDR3 reads TGTGCCACCTCACCGGGACAGGTATCCACAGATACGCAGTATTTT.

This clonotype has only a few counts. This chain uses TRBV4-3 with TRBJ2-7; no definite D call. The germline V and J ends were trimmed by 0 bases and 2 bases, with 14 bases remaining between them. In germline, CDR1 is LGHNA, CDR2 YSLEER. The CDR3 contains 16 residues. The CDR3 loop reads CASSQDLDAGAYEQYF. The CDR3 nucleotides are TGCGCCAGCAGCCAAGATTTGGATGCAGGCGCCTACGAGCAGTACTTC.